The sequence of this T cell receptor beta chain was determined in a study of cytomegalovirus exposure and HLA in healthy donors. Study findings and constraints: CMV serostatus was the sole immune exposure data available.

In the case of this clone: Antigen: not known.

Use of 60 Vbeta and 13 Jbeta primers characterized the PCR. Some clones are missing from TCRdb's copy, which holds only in-frame ones; the method was immunoSEQ multiplex PCR. The data show 150,000 to 200,000 clones, around 87% seen once. V gave up 3 bases and J gave up 0 bases, with 14 bases separating them. The CDR3 extends over 16 amino acids. The germline gives CDR1 SNHLY, CDR2 FYNNEI. The V and J genes are TRBV2 and TRBJ1-2; no clear D gene. The receptor was isolated from a woman aged 18-29 years in good health and CMV-seronegative. Specimen: PBMCs. The CDR3 bases are TGTGCCAGCAGTGAGAATCCCCCAGGATCTAACTATGGCTACACCTTC. Residues: CASSENPPGSNYGYTF.